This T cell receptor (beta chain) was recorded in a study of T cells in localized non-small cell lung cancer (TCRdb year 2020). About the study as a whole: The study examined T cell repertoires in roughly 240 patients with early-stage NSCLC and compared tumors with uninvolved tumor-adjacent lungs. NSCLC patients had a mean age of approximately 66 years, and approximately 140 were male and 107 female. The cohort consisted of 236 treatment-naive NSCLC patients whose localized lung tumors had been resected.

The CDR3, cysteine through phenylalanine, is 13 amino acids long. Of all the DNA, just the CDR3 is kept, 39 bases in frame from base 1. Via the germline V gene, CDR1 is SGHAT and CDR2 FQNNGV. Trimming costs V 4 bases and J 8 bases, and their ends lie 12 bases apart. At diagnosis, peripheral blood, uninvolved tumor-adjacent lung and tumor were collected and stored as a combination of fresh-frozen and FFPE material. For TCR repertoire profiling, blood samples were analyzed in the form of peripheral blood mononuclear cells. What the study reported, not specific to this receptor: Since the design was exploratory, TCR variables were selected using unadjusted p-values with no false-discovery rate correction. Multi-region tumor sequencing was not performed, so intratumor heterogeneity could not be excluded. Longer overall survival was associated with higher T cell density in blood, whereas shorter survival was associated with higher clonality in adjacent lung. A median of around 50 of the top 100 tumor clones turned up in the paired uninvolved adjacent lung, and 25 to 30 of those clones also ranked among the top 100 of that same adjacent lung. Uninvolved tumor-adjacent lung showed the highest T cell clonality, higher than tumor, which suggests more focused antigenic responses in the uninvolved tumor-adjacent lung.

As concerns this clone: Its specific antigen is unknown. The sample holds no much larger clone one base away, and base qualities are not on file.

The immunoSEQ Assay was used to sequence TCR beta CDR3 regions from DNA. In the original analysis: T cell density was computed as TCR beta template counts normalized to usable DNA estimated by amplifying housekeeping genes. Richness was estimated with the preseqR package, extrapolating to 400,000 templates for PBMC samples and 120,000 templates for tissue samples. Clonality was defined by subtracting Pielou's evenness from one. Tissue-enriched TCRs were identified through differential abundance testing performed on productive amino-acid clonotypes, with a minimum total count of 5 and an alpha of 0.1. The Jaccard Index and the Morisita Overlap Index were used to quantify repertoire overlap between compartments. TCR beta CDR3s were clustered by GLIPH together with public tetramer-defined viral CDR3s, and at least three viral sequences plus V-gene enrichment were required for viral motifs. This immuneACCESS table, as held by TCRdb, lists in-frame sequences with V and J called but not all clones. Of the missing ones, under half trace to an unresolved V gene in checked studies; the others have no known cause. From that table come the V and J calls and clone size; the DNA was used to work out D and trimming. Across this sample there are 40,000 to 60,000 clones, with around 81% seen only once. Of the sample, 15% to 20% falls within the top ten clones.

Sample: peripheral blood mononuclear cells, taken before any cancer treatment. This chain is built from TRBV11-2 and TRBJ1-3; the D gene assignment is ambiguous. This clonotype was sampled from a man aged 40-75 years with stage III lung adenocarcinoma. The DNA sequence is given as TGTGCCAGCAGCTCCGGCCTCGGGGACACCATATATTTT. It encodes CASSSGLGDTIYF.